Listed below are T cell receptor beta chains from one sample, sequenced in a study of CD8 T cells in Susac syndrome. TCRdb redid the calling of the immunoSEQ multiplex PCR reads with MiXCR, one entry per CDR3 protein. The sample has fewer than 60,000 distinct CDR3 sequences, 85% to 95% seen once; the top ten hold 0.75%. The sequencing input was CD8+ T cells from PBMCs. The receptors shown here come from a human donor with Susac syndrome. Each CDR3 is given with its conserved first and last residue. A D gene is named only where the DNA matches it firmly. Clone size is shown for a subset of rows, as once, few, many or a class of expanded clone.

D gene,V gene,J gene,clone size,CDR3 protein,CDR3 DNA
TRBD1,TRBV4-1,TRBJ1-2,-,CASSRRTGHERVGYTF,TGCGCCAGCAGCCGGCGGACAGGGCACGAAAGAGTTGGCTACACCTTC
TRBD1,TRBV9,TRBJ1-1,once,CASSGQGTNTEAFF,TGTGCCAGCAGCGGACAGGGGACGAACACTGAAGCTTTCTTT
-,TRBV25-1,TRBJ2-1,-,CASSEVLVPSVHNEQFF,TGTGCCAGCAGTGAAGTTTTAGTCCCTTCGGTCCACAATGAGCAGTTCTTC
-,TRBV29-1,TRBJ1-2,-,CSVQGYGYTF,TGCAGCGTTCAGGGTTATGGCTACACCTTC
TRBD1,TRBV6-1,TRBJ1-5,-,CASSEFTGAGQPQHF,TGTGCCAGCAGTGAATTTACAGGGGCCGGCCAGCCCCAGCATTTT
TRBD1,TRBV7-9,TRBJ1-2,-,CASSYWTGEYGYTF,TGTGCCAGCAGCTATTGGACAGGGGAATATGGCTACACCTTC
-,TRBV12-3/TRBV12-4,TRBJ2-2,-,CASSLIMWGDTGELFF,TGTGCCAGCAGTTTAATTATGTGGGGTGACACCGGGGAGCTGTTTTTT
TRBD1,TRBV20-1,TRBJ2-1,-,CSAPGQGENEQFF,TGCAGTGCTCCGGGACAGGGGGAAAATGAGCAGTTCTTC
-,TRBV4-3,TRBJ2-3,-,CASSQGGLGSDTQYF,TGCGCCAGCAGCCAAGGGGGGCTGGGATCCGATACGCAGTATTTT
-,TRBV27,TRBJ2-1,once,CASSPGTDNEQFF,TGTGCCAGCAGTCCCGGGACGGACAATGAGCAGTTCTTC
TRBD1,TRBV5-1,TRBJ2-7,-,CASSLGDRTLYEQYF,TGCGCCAGCAGCTTGGGGGACAGAACTCTTTACGAGCAGTACTTC
TRBD1,TRBV11-2,TRBJ1-1,-,CASSLGTGAEAFF,TGTGCCAGCAGCCTCGGGACAGGCGCTGAAGCTTTCTTT
-,TRBV10-3,TRBJ1-1,-,CASWGNTEAFF,TGTGCCTCATGGGGGAACACTGAAGCTTTCTTT
TRBD1,TRBV12-3/TRBV12-4,TRBJ1-4,-,CASSWRTQGTNEKLFF,TGTGCCAGCAGTTGGCGGACACAGGGGACAAATGAAAAACTGTTTTTT
-,TRBV7-9,TRBJ1-2,-,CAGSWGNYGYTF,TGTGCCGGATCGTGGGGGAACTATGGCTACACCTTC
-,TRBV11-2,TRBJ1-2,once,CASSLDSANYGYTF,TGTGCCAGCAGCTTAGATTCGGCTAACTATGGCTACACCTTC
-,TRBV2,TRBJ1-2,-,CASARTVIYGYTF,TGTGCCAGCGCCCGGACAGTCATCTATGGCTACACCTTC
-,TRBV13,TRBJ2-1,-,CASSPPGLEQFF,TGTGCCAGCAGCCCACCGGGATTGGAGCAGTTCTTC
TRBD1,TRBV29-1,TRBJ2-7,-,CSVDLRDRGSYEQYF,TGCAGCGTTGACCTCCGGGACAGGGGCTCCTACGAGCAGTACTTC
TRBD1,TRBV7-3,TRBJ1-5,-,CASRPGQGLVQPQHF,TGTGCCAGCAGACCGGGACAGGGGTTAGTTCAGCCCCAGCATTTT
-,TRBV6-1,TRBJ2-7,once,CASSEVGPYEQYF,TGTGCCAGCAGTGAGGTCGGCCCCTACGAGCAGTACTTC
-,TRBV4-1,TRBJ2-1,-,CASSQDGSQQFF,TGCGCCAGCAGCCAAGATGGCAGCCAGCAGTTCTTC
TRBD1,TRBV9,TRBJ2-1,once,CASSGRTGHNEQFF,TGTGCCAGCAGCGGCCGGACAGGGCACAATGAGCAGTTCTTC
TRBD1,TRBV4-1,TRBJ1-2,-,CASSQGGQRYGYTF,TGCGCCAGCAGCCAAGGGGGACAGCGCTATGGCTACACCTTC
TRBD2,TRBV5-1,TRBJ2-7,-,CASSFSGGRNEQYF,TGCGCCAGCAGCTTCAGCGGGGGGCGTAACGAGCAGTACTTC
TRBD2,TRBV14,TRBJ2-7,-,CASSQPSGVSYEQYF,TGTGCCAGCAGCCAGCCTAGCGGGGTTAGCTACGAGCAGTACTTC
-,TRBV9,TRBJ2-3,-,CASSVANRLITDTQYF,TGTGCCAGCAGCGTAGCTAATCGACTAATCACAGATACGCAGTATTTT